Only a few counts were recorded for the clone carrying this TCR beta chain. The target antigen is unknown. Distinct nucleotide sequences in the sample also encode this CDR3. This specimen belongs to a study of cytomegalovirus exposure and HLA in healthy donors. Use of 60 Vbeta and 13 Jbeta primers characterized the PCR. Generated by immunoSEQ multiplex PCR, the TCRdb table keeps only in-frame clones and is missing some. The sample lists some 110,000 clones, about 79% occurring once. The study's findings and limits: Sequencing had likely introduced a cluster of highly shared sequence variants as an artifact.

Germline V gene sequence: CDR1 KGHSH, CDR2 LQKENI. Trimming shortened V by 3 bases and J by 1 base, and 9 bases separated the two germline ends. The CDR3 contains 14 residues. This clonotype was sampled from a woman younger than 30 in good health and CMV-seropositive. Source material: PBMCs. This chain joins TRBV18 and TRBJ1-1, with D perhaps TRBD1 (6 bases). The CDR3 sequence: CASSPGRGNTEAFF. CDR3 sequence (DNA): TGTGCCAGCTCACCGGGCAGGGGGAACACTGAAGCTTTCTTT.